The rows below give T cell receptor beta chains drawn from one sample of a study of cytomegalovirus exposure and HLA in healthy donors. The data were produced by immunoSEQ multiplex PCR, yet TCRdb's version contains in-frame clones alone and is incomplete. The sample includes under 200,000 clones, roughly 78% seen only once; the top ten take roughly 0.76%. The sequencing input was PBMCs. These receptors all come from a woman aged 40 to 50 in good health and CMV-seronegative. CDR3s include the opening cysteine and the closing phenylalanine or tryptophan. A D gene is named only where the DNA matches it firmly. For some rows the clone size is stated as once, few or many, or as a class when expanded; others skip it.

DNA | CDR3 | V | size | J | D
TGTGCCAGCAGCCGGACAGGGGGCAAAGAGACCCAGTACTTC | CASSRTGGKETQYF | TRBV9 | once | TRBJ2-5 | TRBD1
TGCGCCAGCAGCTTGTCAATGTCCTACGAGCAGTACTTC | CASSLSMSYEQYF | TRBV5-1 | . | TRBJ2-7 | .
TGTGCCAGCAGTCATAGCGGATTACCCTACGAGCAGTACTTC | CASSHSGLPYEQYF | TRBV6-6 | . | TRBJ2-7 | .
TGTGCCAGCAGGGCACAGGGGCCCGCTCGACCAGCTTTCTTT | CASRAQGPARPAFF | TRBV6-8 | . | TRBJ1-1 | TRBD1
TGTGCCAGCAGCTTAAACGAGGATGAGCAGTTCTTC | CASSLNEDEQFF | TRBV6-6 | few | TRBJ2-1 | .
TGTGCCTGGAGTGTAACCCTACCGCGAACCTACGAGCAGTACTTC | CAWSVTLPRTYEQYF | TRBV30 | . | TRBJ2-7 | .
TGTGCCACCTCCGGGACAGGGGGCGTAGGCACTGAAGCTTTCTTT | CATSGTGGVGTEAFF | TRBV11-3 | . | TRBJ1-1 | TRBD1
TGTGCCAGTCGCGACCAGGGGGCAGTTAGCAATCAGCCCCAGCATTTT | CASRDQGAVSNQPQHF | TRBV19 | . | TRBJ1-5 | TRBD1
TGTGCCAGCAGCTTAGAGAGCGGACGGGGCTACACCTTC | CASSLESGRGYTF | TRBV7-2 | . | TRBJ1-2 | .
TGTGCCAGCAGTGACTATGAGGGGGCCAATGAGCAGTTCTTC | CASSDYEGANEQFF | TRBV6-4 | . | TRBJ2-1 | TRBD1
TGTGCCAGCAGTTACCGCGGGGGCGACTCCTACGAGCAGTACTTC | CASSYRGGDSYEQYF | TRBV6-7 | . | TRBJ2-7 | .
TGTGCCAGCAGCGATGGACAGGCGAACACTGAAGCTTTCTTT | CASSDGQANTEAFF | TRBV2 | . | TRBJ1-1 | TRBD1
TGTGCCAGCCATACCGGGGGGAACACTGAAGCTTTCTTT | CASHTGGNTEAFF | TRBV28 | . | TRBJ1-1 | .
TGCGCCAGCAGAGTAGGCGGGAGGGCGGAAGAGCAGTACTTC | CASRVGGRAEEQYF | TRBV5-1 | few | TRBJ2-7 | TRBD2
TGTGCCAGCAGTTCCCCTAAACAGGGAAGTGCAAGGGGGAGCGCTGAAGCTTTCTTT | CASSSPKQGSARGSAEAFF | TRBV27 | . | TRBJ1-1 | .
TGTGCCAGCGGTAGCGGGAGGGCCTGGAATGAGCAGTTCTTC | CASGSGRAWNEQFF | TRBV2 | . | TRBJ2-1 | TRBD2
TGTGCCATCAGTGTAAGCGAACTGGAGACCCAGTACTTC | CAISVSELETQYF | TRBV10-3 | . | TRBJ2-5 | .
TGTGCCAGCAGCGAAGGACTAGCGGAGACCCAGTACTTC | CASSEGLAETQYF | TRBV14 | . | TRBJ2-5 | TRBD2
TGTGCCAGCAGCCACCGGGGGATGAACACTGAAGCTTTCTTT | CASSHRGMNTEAFF | TRBV14 | few | TRBJ1-1 | .
TGTGCCAGCAGCGTAGCGGGGGGGGTTAATGAGCAGTTCTTC | CASSVAGGVNEQFF | TRBV11-2 | once | TRBJ2-1 | TRBD2
TGCGCCAGCAGCTTGGCCGGGAATTGGGGAAACACCATATATTTT | CASSLAGNWGNTIYF | TRBV5-1 | . | TRBJ1-3 | .
TGTGCCAGCAGTACTCTAGCGGGGGGGACGGATGAGCAGTTCTTC | CASSTLAGGTDEQFF | TRBV6-4 | . | TRBJ2-1 | TRBD2
TGCGCCAGCAGCTGGCAGGGATCTGGGGCCAACGTCCTGACTTTC | CASSWQGSGANVLTF | TRBV5-1 | . | TRBJ2-6 | .
TGTGCCTGGAGTGTAGCGGGAGGCTCAGATACGCAGTATTTT | CAWSVAGGSDTQYF | TRBV30 | . | TRBJ2-3 | TRBD2
TGTGCCAGTAGTAACCAGGGTTACGAGCAGTACTTC | CASSNQGYEQYF | TRBV19 | . | TRBJ2-7 | .
TGTGCCAGCAGCTTAACCCCGACAAACAGGGGGGAAAACACCATATATTTT | CASSLTPTNRGENTIYF | TRBV9 | . | TRBJ1-3 | TRBD1
TGTGCCAGCAGTTCCGGACAGCGTTGGAACACCGGGGAGCTGTTTTTT | CASSSGQRWNTGELFF | TRBV27 | . | TRBJ2-2 | .
TGTGCCAGCAGCGTGAAGGGAGGCGAAGCTTTCTTT | CASSVKGGEAFF | TRBV9 | . | TRBJ1-1 | .
TGTGCCAGCAATCCAATACAGGGTCTCTATGGCTACACCTTC | CASNPIQGLYGYTF | TRBV28 | . | TRBJ1-2 | .
TGTGCCAGCATCATGGGAGGGAATAACAATGAGCAGTTCTTC | CASIMGGNNNEQFF | TRBV6-1 | once | TRBJ2-1 | TRBD2
TGCGCCAGCAGCAGAAGCGGGAGTAATGAAGATACGCAGTATTTT | CASSRSGSNEDTQYF | TRBV5-1 | . | TRBJ2-3 | TRBD2
TGTGCCAGCAGTAGGGGGGGCTCCACAGATACGCAGTATTTT | CASSRGGSTDTQYF | TRBV28 | . | TRBJ2-3 | .
TGTGCCAGCAGCTTAGCGGGGGCGATTAATGAAAAACTGTTTTTT | CASSLAGAINEKLFF | TRBV7-2 | . | TRBJ1-4 | .
TGTGCCAGCAGTCCAACCGCAGCCTACGAGCAGTACTTC | CASSPTAAYEQYF | TRBV5-4 | few | TRBJ2-7 | .
TGTGCCAGCAGTCCGGACAGGGGGAATGAAAAACTGTTTTTT | CASSPDRGNEKLFF | TRBV28 | . | TRBJ1-4 | TRBD1
TGTGCCAGCAGCCCTGCCGGGTTTCAAGAGACCCAGTACTTC | CASSPAGFQETQYF | TRBV7-3 | . | TRBJ2-5 | .